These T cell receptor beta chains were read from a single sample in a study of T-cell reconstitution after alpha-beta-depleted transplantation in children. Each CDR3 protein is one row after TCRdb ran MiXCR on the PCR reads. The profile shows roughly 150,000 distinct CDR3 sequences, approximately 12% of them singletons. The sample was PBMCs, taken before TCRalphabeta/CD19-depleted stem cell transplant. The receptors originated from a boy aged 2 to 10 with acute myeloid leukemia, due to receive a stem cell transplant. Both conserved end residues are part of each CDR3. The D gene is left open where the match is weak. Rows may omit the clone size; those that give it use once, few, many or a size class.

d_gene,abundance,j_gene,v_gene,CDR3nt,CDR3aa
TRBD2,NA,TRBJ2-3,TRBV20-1,TGCAGTGCTAGAGCGGGGGGGATTACAGATACGCAGTATTTT,CSARAGGITDTQYF
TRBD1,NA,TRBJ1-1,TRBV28,TGTGCCAGCAGTTTACCAGGGACAGGGGGAACTGAAGCTTTCTTT,CASSLPGTGGTEAFF
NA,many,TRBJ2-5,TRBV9,TGTGCCAGCAGCGTAGGAATTGGTTGGACAGACCAAGAGACCCAGTACTTC,CASSVGIGWTDQETQYF
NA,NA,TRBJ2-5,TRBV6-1,TGTGCCAGCAGTGAAATCCTCGGGGGCCGGGAGACCCAGTACTTC,CASSEILGGRETQYF
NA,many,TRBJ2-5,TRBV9,TGTGCCAGCAGCGTAGAAGGTGGGGACCGGTACCAAGAGACCCAGTACTTC,CASSVEGGDRYQETQYF
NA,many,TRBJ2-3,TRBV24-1,TGTGCCACGGCAGGGGGGAGCACAGATACGCAGTATTTT,CATAGGSTDTQYF
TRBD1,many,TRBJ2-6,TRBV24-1,TGTGCCACCAGTGCCCGTCCCGGGACAGGGACTGGGGCCAACGTCCTGACTTTC,CATSARPGTGTGANVLTF
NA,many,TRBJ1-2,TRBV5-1,TGCGCCAGCAGCTTGGAGGGCATAAAAAACTATGGCTACACCTTC,CASSLEGIKNYGYTF
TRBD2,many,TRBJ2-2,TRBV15,TGTGCCACCAGCAGAGATGGGCTAGCGGGAACTAACACCGGGGAGCTGTTTTTT,CATSRDGLAGTNTGELFF
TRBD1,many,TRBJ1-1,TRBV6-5,TGTGCCAGCAGTTACCAGGGGGCGAACACTGAAGCTTTCTTT,CASSYQGANTEAFF
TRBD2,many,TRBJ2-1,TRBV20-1,TGCAGTGCTAGGATGGCGGGGGGCGGTTCCTACAATGAGCAGTTCTTC,CSARMAGGGSYNEQFF
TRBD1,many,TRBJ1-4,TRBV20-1,TGCAGTGCTCGTTCCGGGACAGGAAAAGAAAAACTGTTTTTT,CSARSGTGKEKLFF
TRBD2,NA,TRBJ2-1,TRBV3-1,TGTGCCACCTCCCCAGGCACTAGCGGGGGCAACTACAATGAGCAGTTCTTC,CATSPGTSGGNYNEQFF
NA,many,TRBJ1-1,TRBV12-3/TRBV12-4,TGTGCCAGCAGTTCGACTCCAAAGAACACTGAAGCTTTCTTT,CASSSTPKNTEAFF
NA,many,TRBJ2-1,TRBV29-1,TGCAGCGTTGAGTCCGGCCGTAAAGCCAACAATGAGCAGTTCTTC,CSVESGRKANNEQFF
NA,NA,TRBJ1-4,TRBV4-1,TGCGCCAGCAGCCAAATGGGGAGAGGGGAAAAACTGTTTTTT,CASSQMGRGEKLFF
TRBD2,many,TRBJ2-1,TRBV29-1,TGCAGCACCCCCCGGCAGGGGTCAGCGGGAGGCGAGCAGTTCTTC,CSTPRQGSAGGEQFF
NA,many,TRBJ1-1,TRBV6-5,TGTGCCAGCAGTTATAAGGGGGTCAACACTGAAGCTTTCTTT,CASSYKGVNTEAFF
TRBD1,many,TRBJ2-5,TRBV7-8,TGTGCCAGCAGCTTGGGGTCCGGGACAGGGGCAGAGACCCAGTACTTC,CASSLGSGTGAETQYF
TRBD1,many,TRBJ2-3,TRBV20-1,TGCAGTGCTGGAAACCGGGGACAGGGAAACACAGATACGCAGTATTTT,CSAGNRGQGNTDTQYF
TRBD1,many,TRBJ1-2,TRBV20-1,TGCAGTGCTGCCCACAGGGGGGATTATGGCTACACCTTC,CSAAHRGDYGYTF
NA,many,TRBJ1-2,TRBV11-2,TGTGCCAGCAGCTTCAGACAGGTTCAGGGCTATGGCTACACCTTC,CASSFRQVQGYGYTF
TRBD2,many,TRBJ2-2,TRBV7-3,TGTGCCAGCAGCCCTTGGAGAACTAGCGGGGCTACCGGGGAGCTGTTTTTT,CASSPWRTSGATGELFF
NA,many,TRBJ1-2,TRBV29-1,TGCAGCGTTGAAGCTCTTTCTCTTTCTCAGGGCTATGGCTACACCTTC,CSVEALSLSQGYGYTF
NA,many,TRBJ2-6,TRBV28,TGTGCCAGCACTCTAGGACAGACCTCTGGGGCCAACGTCCTGACTTTC,CASTLGQTSGANVLTF
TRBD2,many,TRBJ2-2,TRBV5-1,TGCGCCAGCAGCTCCGGATCCGGGGGGTACACCGGGGAGCTGTTTTTT,CASSSGSGGYTGELFF
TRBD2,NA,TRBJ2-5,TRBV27,TGTGCCAGCAGTTTATCGGGACTAGCCCAAGAGACCCAGTACTTC,CASSLSGLAQETQYF
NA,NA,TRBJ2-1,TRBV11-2,TGTGCCAGCAGCTTAGTTCCGGGAGAGCAGTTCTTC,CASSLVPGEQFF
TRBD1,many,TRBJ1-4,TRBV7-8,TGTGCCAGCAGCTCTCAGGACAGGGAGGAGGAAAAACTGTTTTTT,CASSSQDREEEKLFF
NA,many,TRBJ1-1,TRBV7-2,TGTGCCAGCAGCTTAGTGACAACTGAAGCTTTCTTT,CASSLVTTEAFF
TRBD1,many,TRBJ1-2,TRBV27,TGTGCCAGCGGGGAACAGGGGGCCCTCTATGGCTACACCTTC,CASGEQGALYGYTF
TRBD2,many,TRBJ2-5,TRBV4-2,TGTGCCAGCAGCCAAGATCGGGGGGGAAAAGAGACCCAGTACTTC,CASSQDRGGKETQYF
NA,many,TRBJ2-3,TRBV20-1,TGCAGTGCTAGGACCGGAGATACGCAGTATTTT,CSARTGDTQYF
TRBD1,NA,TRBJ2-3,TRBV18,TGTGCCAGCTCACCACGTTACGTGACAGGGAGTACAGATACGCAGTATTTT,CASSPRYVTGSTDTQYF
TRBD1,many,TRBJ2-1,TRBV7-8,TGTGCCAGCAGCCACAAAAAAACAGGGGGCGACTCCTACAATGAGCAGTTCTTC,CASSHKKTGGDSYNEQFF
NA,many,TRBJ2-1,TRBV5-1,TGCGCCAGCAGTAAGGTGGGGCGCCAGTTCATCTACAATGAGCAGTTCTTC,CASSKVGRQFIYNEQFF
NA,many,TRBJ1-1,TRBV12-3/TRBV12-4,TGTGCCAGCTCTTTTGATTTATGGGCGACTGAAGCTTTCTTT,CASSFDLWATEAFF
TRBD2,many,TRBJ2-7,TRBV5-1,TGCGCCAGCAGCTTGGCCAGGGTAGCGGGAGTCGCCTACGAGCAGTACTTC,CASSLARVAGVAYEQYF
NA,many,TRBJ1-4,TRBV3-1,TGTGCCAGCAGCCAAGTGTGGCAGTCCGGTGAAAAACTGTTTTTT,CASSQVWQSGEKLFF
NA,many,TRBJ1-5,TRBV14,TGTGCCAGCAGCCAAGATCTTCATCAGCCCCAGCATTTT,CASSQDLHQPQHF
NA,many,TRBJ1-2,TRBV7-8,TGTGCCAGCAGCGCCGGACCTAACACCGACTATGGCTACACCTTC,CASSAGPNTDYGYTF
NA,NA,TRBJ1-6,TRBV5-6,TGTGCCAGCAGCTTTCGGCCCGCGGATTCACCCCTCCACTTT,CASSFRPADSPLHF
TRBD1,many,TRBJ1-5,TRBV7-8,TGTGCCAGTCGACAGGGGGGTGATCAGCCCCAGCATTTT,CASRQGGDQPQHF
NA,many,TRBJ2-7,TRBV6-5,TGTGCCAGCAGTTACTTAGGGGTCGACGGGCAGTACTTC,CASSYLGVDGQYF
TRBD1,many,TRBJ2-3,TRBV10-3,TGTGCCATCAGTGGGGACAGTGAGACTTCTAGCACAGATACGCAGTATTTT,CAISGDSETSSTDTQYF